This is a list of T cell receptor beta chains from one sample in a study of T-cell memory formation after mild COVID-19. TCRdb re-called the 5' RACE reads through MiXCR, storing one row per CDR3 protein. The table lists approximately 100,000 distinct CDR3 sequences, approximately 13% of them singletons. The specimen sequenced was PBMCs or a T cell subset sorted from them (not recorded which). These receptors all come from an adult woman who had mild COVID-19 (a few samples of this study predate the infection). Cell type and time point are not known. The CDR3 runs from the conserved cysteine through the conserved F or W. Each record gives: clone size, D gene, CDR3 length, J gene, V gene, CDR3 protein, CDR3 DNA. D genes are given only for firm matches. Size is stated for part of the rows, as once, few or many counts, or as a class when the clone is expanded.

clone_size: -
d_call: -
cdr3_length: 19
j_call: TRBJ2-3
v_call: TRBV7-2
cdr3_aa: CASSFSEGMFRTSTDTQYF
cdr3_nt: TGTGCCAGCAGCTTCTCCGAGGGAATGTTTCGCACTAGCACAGATACGCAGTATTTT

clone_size: -
d_call: -
cdr3_length: 10
j_call: TRBJ2-7
v_call: TRBV29-1
cdr3_aa: CSVYDYEQYF
cdr3_nt: TGCAGCGTTTATGACTACGAGCAGTACTTC

clone_size: -
d_call: -
cdr3_length: 15
j_call: TRBJ2-1
v_call: TRBV7-2
cdr3_aa: CASSLRGALFDEQFF
cdr3_nt: TGTGCCAGCAGCTTACGGGGGGCCCTTTTCGATGAGCAGTTCTTC

clone_size: few
d_call: -
cdr3_length: 19
j_call: TRBJ2-1
v_call: TRBV12-3/TRBV12-4
cdr3_aa: CASSTTGSALSMAYNEQFF
cdr3_nt: TGTGCCAGCAGCACAACAGGCTCAGCCCTTAGTATGGCCTACAATGAGCAGTTCTTC

clone_size: few
d_call: -
cdr3_length: 15
j_call: TRBJ2-5
v_call: TRBV7-8
cdr3_aa: CASSLSLRDGETQYF
cdr3_nt: TGTGCCAGCAGCTTATCACTTAGAGACGGAGAGACCCAGTACTTC

clone_size: few
d_call: TRBD1
cdr3_length: 16
j_call: TRBJ2-2
v_call: TRBV12-3/TRBV12-4
cdr3_aa: CASTPGPTGDTGELFF
cdr3_nt: TGTGCCAGCACTCCCGGGCCCACAGGGGACACCGGGGAGCTGTTTTTT

clone_size: -
d_call: TRBD1
cdr3_length: 14
j_call: TRBJ1-1
v_call: TRBV4-3
cdr3_aa: CASSQGTGGPEAFF
cdr3_nt: TGCGCCAGCAGCCAAGGGACAGGGGGTCCTGAAGCTTTCTTT

clone_size: -
d_call: TRBD1
cdr3_length: 16
j_call: TRBJ2-7
v_call: TRBV23-1
cdr3_aa: CASSHPEYDRVDEQYF
cdr3_nt: TGCGCCAGCAGTCATCCTGAATACGACAGGGTGGACGAGCAGTACTTC

clone_size: -
d_call: -
cdr3_length: 13
j_call: TRBJ1-1
v_call: TRBV6-6
cdr3_aa: CASSYGVRTEAFF
cdr3_nt: TGTGCCAGCAGTTACGGTGTTCGCACTGAAGCTTTCTTT

clone_size: -
d_call: -
cdr3_length: 14
j_call: TRBJ2-1
v_call: TRBV5-1
cdr3_aa: CASSLDPGANEQFF
cdr3_nt: TGCGCCAGCAGCTTGGACCCAGGGGCGAATGAGCAGTTCTTC

clone_size: -
d_call: -
cdr3_length: 13
j_call: TRBJ2-7
v_call: TRBV27
cdr3_aa: CASSLSWLYEQYF
cdr3_nt: TGTGCCAGCAGTTTATCGTGGCTATACGAGCAGTACTTC

clone_size: -
d_call: -
cdr3_length: 18
j_call: TRBJ2-7
v_call: TRBV10-3
cdr3_aa: CAISERFPSSLAPNEQYF
cdr3_nt: TGTGCCATCAGTGAGCGGTTCCCTTCATCCCTAGCCCCCAACGAGCAGTACTTC

clone_size: -
d_call: -
cdr3_length: 13
j_call: TRBJ1-2
v_call: TRBV12-3/TRBV12-4
cdr3_aa: CASSRTGGYGYTF
cdr3_nt: TGTGCCAGCAGTCGAACAGGCGGCTATGGCTACACCTTC

clone_size: few
d_call: TRBD1
cdr3_length: 18
j_call: TRBJ2-7
v_call: TRBV7-9
cdr3_aa: CASSLGVRDRGSFYEQYF
cdr3_nt: TGTGCCAGCAGCTTAGGGGTAAGGGACAGGGGGAGTTTCTACGAGCAGTACTTC

clone_size: few
d_call: TRBD1
cdr3_length: 14
j_call: TRBJ1-2
v_call: TRBV5-1
cdr3_aa: CASSPRQGDYGYTF
cdr3_nt: TGCGCCAGCAGCCCACGACAGGGCGACTATGGCTACACCTTC

clone_size: few
d_call: -
cdr3_length: 13
j_call: TRBJ2-7
v_call: TRBV15
cdr3_aa: CATSSDEGGEQYF
cdr3_nt: TGTGCCACCAGCTCCGACGAGGGGGGCGAGCAGTACTTC

clone_size: few
d_call: TRBD2
cdr3_length: 16
j_call: TRBJ2-5
v_call: TRBV20-1
cdr3_aa: CSARPLLAGTQETQYF
cdr3_nt: TGCAGTGCCAGACCCCTTTTAGCGGGGACCCAAGAGACCCAGTACTTC

clone_size: few
d_call: -
cdr3_length: 12
j_call: TRBJ1-1
v_call: TRBV24-1
cdr3_aa: CATSDGHTEAFF
cdr3_nt: TGTGCCACCAGTGACGGACATACCGAAGCTTTCTTT

clone_size: -
d_call: TRBD1
cdr3_length: 20
j_call: TRBJ2-2
v_call: TRBV15
cdr3_aa: CATSSPGTGVIVGSTGELFF
cdr3_nt: TGTGCCACCAGCAGCCCCGGGACAGGGGTTATCGTAGGTAGCACCGGGGAGCTGTTTTTT

clone_size: few
d_call: TRBD1
cdr3_length: 12
j_call: TRBJ2-7
v_call: TRBV6-5
cdr3_aa: CASRTTGDEQYF
cdr3_nt: TGTGCCAGCAGGACCACAGGGGACGAGCAGTACTTC

clone_size: few
d_call: TRBD2
cdr3_length: 16
j_call: TRBJ2-1
v_call: TRBV7-2
cdr3_aa: CASSLSLAGGWSEQFF
cdr3_nt: TGTGCCAGCAGCTTGTCACTAGCGGGAGGGTGGAGTGAGCAGTTCTTC

clone_size: many
d_call: TRBD1
cdr3_length: 16
j_call: TRBJ2-2
v_call: TRBV7-7
cdr3_aa: CASSLEGGSWTGELFF
cdr3_nt: TGTGCTAGCAGCTTAGAAGGGGGCAGTTGGACCGGGGAGCTGTTTTTT

clone_size: -
d_call: -
cdr3_length: 14
j_call: TRBJ2-7
v_call: TRBV7-2
cdr3_aa: CASSRDRTYYEQYF
cdr3_nt: TGTGCCAGCAGCCGAGACAGGACCTACTACGAGCAGTACTTC

clone_size: -
d_call: TRBD2
cdr3_length: 16
j_call: TRBJ2-7
v_call: TRBV20-1
cdr3_aa: CSARDLIAGGPYEQYF
cdr3_nt: TGCAGTGCTAGAGACTTGATAGCGGGGGGGCCCTACGAGCAGTACTTC

clone_size: few
d_call: TRBD1
cdr3_length: 16
j_call: TRBJ2-1
v_call: TRBV4-2
cdr3_aa: CASSQEEGAPYNEQFF
cdr3_nt: TGTGCCAGCAGCCAAGAAGAGGGGGCCCCTTACAATGAGCAGTTCTTC

clone_size: few
d_call: TRBD2
cdr3_length: 16
j_call: TRBJ2-7
v_call: TRBV9
cdr3_aa: CASSTSTGGTPYEQYF
cdr3_nt: TGTGCCAGCAGCACCTCAACGGGGGGGACCCCCTACGAGCAGTACTTC

clone_size: few
d_call: -
cdr3_length: 13
j_call: TRBJ2-1
v_call: TRBV9
cdr3_aa: CASSVGSVNEQFF
cdr3_nt: TGTGCCAGCAGCGTTGGTTCAGTGAATGAGCAGTTCTTC

clone_size: many
d_call: -
cdr3_length: 13
j_call: TRBJ2-7
v_call: TRBV7-3
cdr3_aa: CASSLGVESEQYF
cdr3_nt: TGTGCCAGCAGCTTAGGCGTGGAGTCCGAGCAGTACTTC

clone_size: many
d_call: TRBD1
cdr3_length: 15
j_call: TRBJ2-1
v_call: TRBV12-3/TRBV12-4
cdr3_aa: CASSSSGTGVYEQFF
cdr3_nt: TGTGCCAGCAGTTCATCCGGGACAGGGGTGTATGAGCAGTTCTTC

clone_size: few
d_call: -
cdr3_length: 17
j_call: TRBJ2-5
v_call: TRBV7-2
cdr3_aa: CASSLVVTGPGEETQYF
cdr3_nt: TGTGCCAGCAGCTTAGTAGTTACAGGGCCAGGAGAAGAGACCCAGTACTTC

clone_size: -
d_call: -
cdr3_length: 15
j_call: TRBJ1-1
v_call: TRBV18
cdr3_aa: CASSPYSPWNTEAFF
cdr3_nt: TGTGCCAGCTCACCATATTCACCGTGGAACACTGAAGCTTTCTTT

clone_size: -
d_call: -
cdr3_length: 13
j_call: TRBJ1-1
v_call: TRBV7-9
cdr3_aa: CASSSDRTTEAFF
cdr3_nt: TGTGCCAGCAGCTCCGACAGGACCACTGAAGCTTTCTTT

clone_size: many
d_call: -
cdr3_length: 17
j_call: TRBJ2-1
v_call: TRBV20-1
cdr3_aa: CSARAPRAGSQYNEQFF
cdr3_nt: TGCAGTGCTAGAGCGCCCAGGGCCGGATCCCAGTACAATGAGCAGTTCTTC

clone_size: few
d_call: TRBD2
cdr3_length: 15
j_call: TRBJ2-3
v_call: TRBV7-2
cdr3_aa: CASSFSGGGGDTQYF
cdr3_nt: TGTGCCAGCAGCTTCAGCGGGGGGGGTGGAGATACGCAGTATTTT

clone_size: -
d_call: TRBD2
cdr3_length: 18
j_call: TRBJ2-1
v_call: TRBV7-6
cdr3_aa: CASSLTLMTSGGSDEQFF
cdr3_nt: TGTGCCAGCAGCCTAACCCTTATGACTAGCGGGGGTTCGGATGAGCAGTTCTTC

clone_size: few
d_call: -
cdr3_length: 11
j_call: TRBJ2-3
v_call: TRBV13
cdr3_aa: CASSWTDTQYF
cdr3_nt: TGTGCCAGCAGCTGGACAGATACGCAGTATTTT